Following are 10 T cell receptor beta chains from one sample sequenced in a study of T cell responses to AZD1222 COVID-19 vaccine (dated by TCRdb to the early 2020s). The sample's time point, from its label and the paper: baseline before first vaccination. Receptor amplification or capture employed the immunoSEQ multiplex PCR assay. This immuneACCESS table, as held by TCRdb, lists in-frame sequences with V and J called but not all clones. Of the missing ones, under half trace to an unresolved V gene in checked studies; the others have no known cause. The sample table holds over 90,000 clones, of which about 90% were seen once. The ten biggest clones cover about 5% of the sample. The source was peripheral blood, collected on day 0 of AZD1222 vaccination. The source is an adult in good health.

This clone was recorded once. This chain links TRBV3-1 (or the pseudogene TRBV3-2) with TRBJ2-3; D is possibly TRBD1 (6 bases). The CDR3 is made up of 14 amino acids. Trimming took off 6 bases at V and 1 base at J, with 11 bases between the two ends. Germline V gene lookup returns CDR1 LGHDT and CDR2 YNNKEL (reference sequence). The CDR3 nucleotides are TGTGCCAGCAGTCCACAGGGCCGCACAGATACGCAGTATTTT. Its protein is CASSPQGRTDTQYF.

The chain couples TRBV2 to TRBJ2-1; the D gene is possibly TRBD2 (5 bases). Trimming took 1 base from V and 4 from J, leaving 20 bases between them. The CDR3 is 18 amino acids. In germline, CDR1 is SNHLY, CDR2 FYNNEI. This chain's CDR3 is CASSEVGRLKWTYNEQFF. The DNA for the CDR3 is TGTGCCAGCAGTGAAGTGGGGAGACTAAAGTGGACTTACAATGAGCAGTTCTTC.

This clone was picked up one time. The rearrangement links TRBV25-1 to TRBJ2-7; D remains ambiguous. This CDR3 has 15 residues. CDR1 and CDR2 from the germline V gene are MGHDK and SYGVNS. Deletions cut 3 bases from V and 3 bases from J, with 15 bases between. This CDR3 is CASSDGGLTVYEQYF. As DNA, the CDR3 is TGTGCCAGCAGTGATGGCGGCCTTACCGTCTACGAGCAGTACTTC.

This clone turned up a few times. The chain links TRBV4-2 to TRBJ1-2, with D perhaps TRBD1 (6 bases). CDR1 and CDR2 from the germline V gene are LGHNA and YNFKEQ. Trimming left V 3 bases short and J 8 bases short, with 10 bases between. The CDR3 contains 12 residues. DNA for the CDR3: TGTGCCAGCAGCCATTGGGGGCAAGGCTACACCTTC. This gives the protein CASSHWGQGYTF.

The rearrangement uses TRBV28 and TRBJ2-7; perhaps TRBD1 as D (6 bases). CDR1 is MDHEN, CDR2 SYDVKM, per germline. The length of the CDR3 is 14 residues. Trimming stripped 5 bases from V and 0 bases from J, with 11 bases between. The CDR3 region is CASSAGTFSYEQYF. CDR3 DNA: TGTGCCAGCAGTGCCGGGACATTCTCCTACGAGCAGTACTTC.

This clone was seen only once. This sequence joins TRBV5-8 and TRBJ2-3; no clear D. The CDR3 runs 14 residues. Germline CDR1 is SGHTS and CDR2 is YDEGEE. V lost 2 bases and J lost 4, with 11 bases in between. The CDR3 coding sequence is TGTGCCAGCAGCTTTGGGTATTCGGCAGATACGCAGTATTTT. Its protein product is CASSFGYSADTQYF.

This chain links TRBV6-5 with TRBJ2-3; D is uncertain. The CDR3 covers 11 residues. CDR1 is MNHEY, CDR2 SVGAGI, per germline. The V end lost 5 bases, the J end lost 6 bases, and 6 bases lay between the germline ends. The CDR3, as DNA: TGTGCCAGCAGTCGCTCTGATACGCAGTATTTT. Amino acid sequence: CASSRSDTQYF.

The V gene is TRBV5-1, the J gene TRBJ2-5; D is unresolved. V gave up 1 base and J gave up 5 bases, with 12 bases separating them. The CDR3 contains 14 residues. Germline V gene data show CDR1 as SGHRS and CDR2 as YFSETQ. Written as DNA, the CDR3 is TGCGCCAGCAGCTTGTCGCGCATGCGGGAGACCCAGTACTTC. Its translation is CASSLSRMRETQYF.

The rearrangement joins TRBV15 to TRBJ1-4; D may be TRBD1 (5 bases). V lost 0 bases to trimming and J lost 8 bases, with 13 bases between them. The CDR3 length is 15 residues. Germline V CDR1 and CDR2: LNHNV, YYDKDF (reference sequence). CDR3 loop: CATSRDQGVPEKLFF. CDR3 DNA: TGTGCCACCAGCAGAGATCAGGGTGTTCCCGAAAAACTGTTTTTT.

The CDR3 DNA sequence: TGTGCCAGCAGTTTACCGGGACAGAACAATGAGCAGTTCTTC. Protein sequence: CASSLPGQNNEQFF. The chain joins TRBV28 to TRBJ2-1; 7 bases are shared with TRBD1. CDR3 size: 14 residues. With V trimmed by 2 bases and J by 5 bases, 3 bases remained unmatched. Looked up from germline, CDR1 is MDHEN and CDR2 is SYDVKM.